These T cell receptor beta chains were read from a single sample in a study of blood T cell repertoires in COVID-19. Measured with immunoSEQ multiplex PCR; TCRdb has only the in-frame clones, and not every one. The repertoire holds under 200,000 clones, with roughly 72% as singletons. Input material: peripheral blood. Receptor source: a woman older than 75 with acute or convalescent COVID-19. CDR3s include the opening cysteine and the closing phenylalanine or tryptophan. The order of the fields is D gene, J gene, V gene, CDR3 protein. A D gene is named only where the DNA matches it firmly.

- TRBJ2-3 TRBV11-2 CASSRPSDTTDTQYF
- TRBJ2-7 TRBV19 CASSSSYEQYF
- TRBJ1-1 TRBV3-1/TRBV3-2 CASSQDRIGEAFF
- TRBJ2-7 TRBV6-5 CASSYGGGTYEQYF
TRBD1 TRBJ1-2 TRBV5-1 CASSLAGTGGETF
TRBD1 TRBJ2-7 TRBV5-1 CASQLGTGDYEQYF
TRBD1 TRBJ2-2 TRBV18 CASSPGTGYTGELFF
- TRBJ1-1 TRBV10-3 CAISAREETVEAFF
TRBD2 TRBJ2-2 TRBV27 CASSLKLAGYGELFF
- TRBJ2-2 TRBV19 CASSIEASRNTGELFF
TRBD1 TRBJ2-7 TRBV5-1 CASSLVFGTGGDEQYF
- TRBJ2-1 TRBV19 CASSIIAEGYRGNEQFF
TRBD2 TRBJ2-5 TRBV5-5 CASSLVAGEQETQYF
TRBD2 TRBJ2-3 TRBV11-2 CASETVRAGAQYF
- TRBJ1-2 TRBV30 CAWSPTVYGYTF
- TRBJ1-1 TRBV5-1 CASSAGPNTEAFF
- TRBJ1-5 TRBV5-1 CASSSGEGNQPQHF
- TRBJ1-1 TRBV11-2 CASSLRDSIEAFF
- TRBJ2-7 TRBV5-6 CASDSGTYEQYF
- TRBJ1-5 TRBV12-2 CASRLGAGIFNNQPQHF
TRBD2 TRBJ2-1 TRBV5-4 CASSGLAGGSPSEQFF
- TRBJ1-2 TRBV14 CASSRDRQEQLLNYGYTF
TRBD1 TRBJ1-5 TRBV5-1 CASSLGTGNQPQHF
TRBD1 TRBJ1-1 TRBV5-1 CASNPGQGNIGTEAFF
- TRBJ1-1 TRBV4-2 CASSQDLWTQNTEAFF
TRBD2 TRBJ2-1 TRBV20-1 CSASDTSGRNLYNEQFF
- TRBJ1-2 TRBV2 CASSKDSYGYTF
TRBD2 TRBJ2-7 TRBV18 CASSPGTSGYEQYF
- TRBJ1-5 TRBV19 CASSSGQGDNQPQHF
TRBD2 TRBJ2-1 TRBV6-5 CASSYKLAGGFVQFF
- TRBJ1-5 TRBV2 CASSQLASNQPQHF
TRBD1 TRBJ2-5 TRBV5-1 CASEGTGIETQYF
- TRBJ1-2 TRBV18 CASSPPPSPGYGYTF
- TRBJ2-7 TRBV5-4 CASSPFNRNSYEQYF
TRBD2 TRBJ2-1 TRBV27 CASSWDRASGYNEQFF
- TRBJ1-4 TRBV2 CASREPGSRLEKLFF
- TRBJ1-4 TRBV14 CASSQFALAGATNEKLFF
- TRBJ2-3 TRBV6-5 CASGVGDTQYF
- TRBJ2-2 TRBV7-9 CASSYYTSTGELFF
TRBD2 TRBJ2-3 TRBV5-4 CASSFGRAPSTDTQYF
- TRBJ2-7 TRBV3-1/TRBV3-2 CASSQGAGAAYEQYF
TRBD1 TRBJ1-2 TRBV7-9 CASSPGENTGTGYGYTF
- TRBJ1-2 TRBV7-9 CASSILGAWGPNYGYTF
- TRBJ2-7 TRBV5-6 CASRLTGLSYEQYF
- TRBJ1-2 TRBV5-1 CASSWSQGGDGYTF
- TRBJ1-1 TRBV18 CASSPAGDTEAFF